Below, 30 T cell receptor beta chains from the same sample are listed, as sequenced in a study of cytomegalovirus exposure and HLA in healthy donors. Vbeta (60) and Jbeta (13) primers were used in the PCR. Measured with immunoSEQ multiplex PCR; TCRdb has only the in-frame clones, and not every one. The sample has around 150,000 clones, around 80% seen once. The source material was PBMCs. The source is a man younger than 30 in good health and CMV-seropositive.

Remarks on this clone: Compared with germline, one end of the junction differs, possibly owing to a read error. The chain has TRBV7-9 and TRBJ1-1, with D maybe TRBD1 (5 bases). This CDR3 spans 12 amino acids. Looked up from germline, CDR1 is SEHNR and CDR2 is FQNEAQ (reference sequence). CDR3 bases: TGTTCCAGCGGGGGGTGGGGCACTGAAGCTTTCTTT. It codes for CSSGGWGTEAFF.

The gene calls are TRBV23-1 and TRBJ1-3; D not certain. TRBV23-1 carries the ORF label, with uncertain function. CDR3 length equals 17 residues. Trimming stripped 3 bases from V and 1 base from J, with 16 bases between. DNA of the CDR3: TGCGCCAGCAGTCACCTGGGCCTTACCTCTTCTGGAAACACCATATATTTT. It is translated as CASSHLGLTSSGNTIYF.

This clone was observed once. The chain is built from TRBV5-4 and TRBJ1-1, with D possibly matching TRBD1 (5 bases). The germline CDR1 and CDR2 sequences are SGHNT and YYREEE (reference sequence). The ends were cut back, 4 bases at V and 3 bases at J, with 19 bases in the middle. This CDR3 has 16 amino acids. The CDR3 DNA reads as TGTGCCAGCAGCCCGGGGGGGAGGGGACGAGACACTGAAGCTTTCTTT. This gives the protein CASSPGGRGRDTEAFF.

The chain joins TRBV11-2 to TRBJ2-7; D remains ambiguous. V lost 3 bases and J lost 0, with 12 bases in between. The CDR3 contains 15 residues. Germline-derived CDR1 and CDR2 are SGHAT and FQNNGV. CDR3 amino acids: CASSLIPVSSYEQYF. The CDR3 DNA sequence: TGTGCCAGCAGCTTGATACCGGTTAGCTCCTACGAGCAGTACTTC.

The sample holds a few counts of this clone. The V and J genes are TRBV2 and TRBJ2-1, with D possibly being TRBD2 (6 bases). Deletions cut 5 bases from V and 2 bases from J, with 16 bases between. The CDR3 is 16 residues long. Looked up from germline, CDR1 is SNHLY and CDR2 is FYNNEI. CDR3 in amino acids: CASSLRAGPTYNEQFF. The CDR3 region has the DNA TGTGCCAGCAGTTTGAGGGCGGGACCCACCTACAATGAGCAGTTCTTC.

The chain uses TRBV18 and TRBJ1-5; the D gene is possibly TRBD1 (6 bases). Trimming shortened V by 6 bases and J by 1 base, and 13 bases separated the two germline ends. The CDR3 is made up of 15 amino acids. The germline V gene encodes CDR1 KGHSH and CDR2 LQKENI. The CDR3 nucleotides are TGTGCCAGCTCCAGGGGTTCAACGAGCAATCAGCCCCAGCATTTT. Amino acid sequence: CASSRGSTSNQPQHF.

This clone was counted a few times. V gene TRBV5-6 combines with J gene TRBJ1-3, with 7 bases that match TRBD1. V trimming: 1 base; J trimming: 4 bases; junction bases outside the gene matches: 2. Germline lookup yields CDR1 SGHDT and CDR2 YYEEEE. CDR3 size: 14 residues. In DNA form, the CDR3 reads TGTGCCAGCAGCTTGCGACAGGGAGGAAACACCATATATTTT. It yields the protein CASSLRQGGNTIYF.

This clone showed up just a few times. The rearrangement joins TRBV5-6 to TRBJ1-2; 8 bases match TRBD1. The CDR3 length is 15 residues. Germline trimming cut 0 bases from V and 4 bases from J; bases unmatched to any gene: 5. Germline CDR1 and CDR2: SGHDT and YYEEEE. CDR3 region: CASSLGVTGAYGYTF. The CDR3 bases are TGTGCCAGCAGCTTGGGGGTGACAGGGGCCTATGGCTACACCTTC.

This chain joins TRBV7-3 and TRBJ2-1; TRBD1 aligns across 12 bases. V shed 5 bases, J shed 4 bases, and the junction held 15 bases outside the gene matches. The germline V gene encodes CDR1 SGHTA and CDR2 FQGTGA. The CDR3 runs to 19 residues. The CDR3 loop reads CASSRTGTGGGWAYNEQFF. CDR3 bases: TGTGCCAGCAGCAGAACCGGGACAGGGGGCGGGTGGGCTTACAATGAGCAGTTCTTC.

J is TRBJ2-7 and V is TRBV7-9; D remains unclear. CDR3 size: 13 residues. The V end was cut by 3 bases, the J end by 2 bases, with 8 bases between. From germline, CDR1 is SEHNR and CDR2 FQNEAQ (reference sequence). This CDR3 is CASSLLQAYEQYF. CDR3 DNA: TGTGCCAGCAGCTTGTTGCAGGCCTACGAGCAGTACTTC.

The genes are TRBV9 and TRBJ2-1; 8 nucleotides match TRBD2. The CDR3 totals 16 residues. Germline values: CDR1 SGDLS, CDR2 YYNGEE. J gave up 5 bases and V 0 bases, and 7 bases lay outside the gene matches. Here the CDR3 reads CASSVGGLSGDNEQFF. The CDR3 region has the DNA TGTGCCAGCAGCGTAGGTGGCCTTAGCGGGGACAATGAGCAGTTCTTC.

V and J are TRBV29-1 and TRBJ1-1; D is unclear. This CDR3 has 13 residues. The germline gives CDR1 SQVTM, CDR2 ANQGSEA. CDR3 nucleotide sequence: TGCAGTGGGAGTGGGCCGGTGAACACTGAAGCTTTCTTT. This encodes CSGSGPVNTEAFF.

CDR3 residues: CASSQTGNYGYTF. CDR3 nucleotides: TGTGCCAGCAGCCAGACAGGGAACTATGGCTACACCTTC. The chain couples TRBV6-5 to TRBJ1-2, with 7 positions matching TRBD1. This CDR3 comprises 13 residues. Germline lookup yields CDR1 MNHEY and CDR2 SVGAGI. The ends lost 6 bases at V and 2 bases at J; junction bases unmatched: 3.

This clone was seen a single time. This chain connects TRBV2 to TRBJ2-7, with TRBD1 as a possible D gene (6 bases). V was clipped by 10 bases and J by 7 bases, with 17 bases between them. The CDR3 has 12 residues. Germline CDR1 SNHLY, CDR2 FYNNEI. CDR3 residues: CANGQITEEQYF. Written as DNA, the CDR3 is TGTGCCAACGGACAGATTACCGAGGAGCAGTACTTC.

The V gene is TRBV5-1, the J gene TRBJ2-7, with D unresolved. Germline assignment: CDR1 SGHRS and CDR2 YFSETQ. V lost 3 bases and J 3 bases, leaving 7 bases between the germline ends. The CDR3 spans 12 residues. The CDR3 nucleotides are TGCGCCAGCAGCTCTACCTTCTACGAGCAGTACTTC. Translated: CASSSTFYEQYF.

This clone was observed a few times. V usage is TRBV30 and J usage is TRBJ2-1; D remains ambiguous. V lost 0 bases and J lost 5, with 5 bases in between. The CDR3 runs 12 residues. Germline lookup yields CDR1 GTSNPN and CDR2 SVGIG (reference sequence). The CDR3 here is CAWSVTDNEQFF. DNA of the CDR3: TGTGCCTGGAGTGTCACAGACAATGAGCAGTTCTTC.

The V gene is TRBV19, the J gene TRBJ2-3, with a possible D match to TRBD1 (5 bases). Germline V gives CDR1 LNHDA, CDR2 SQIVND (reference sequence). The CDR3 runs to 14 residues. Trimming pared 6 bases from V and 0 bases from J, leaving 10 bases between. The CDR3 reads CASRYRQSTDTQYF. In nucleotides, the CDR3 is TGTGCCAGTAGATACCGACAGAGCACAGATACGCAGTATTTT.

CDR3 nucleotides: TGTGCCAGCAGCCCGGGGCAGGGGGCTAATCCTATGAGTAATGAAAAACTGTTTTTT. Translated, it gives CASSPGQGANPMSNEKLFF. V usage is TRBV7-9 and J usage is TRBJ1-4, with TRBD1 matching 8 bases. Per germline, CDR1 SEHNR and CDR2 FQNEAQ (reference sequence). V trimming: 5 bases; J trimming: 4 bases; junction bases outside the gene matches: 18. The CDR3 length is 19 residues.

This chain joins TRBV5-1 and TRBJ2-6, with 7 bases fitting TRBD1. Germline CDR1 is SGHRS and CDR2 is YFSETQ. The junction had 6 bases not matched to a gene; V was cut back by 5 bases and J by 4 bases. The CDR3 runs to 15 residues. CDR3 in amino acids: CASRFTGQGANVLTF. CDR3 nucleotides: TGCGCCAGCAGATTTACGGGACAGGGGGCCAACGTCCTGACTTTC.

The V gene is TRBV27, the J gene TRBJ1-1, with D maybe TRBD1 (6 bases). V was pared by 1 base and J by 4 bases, with 13 bases between. CDR1 is MNHEY, CDR2 SMNVEV, per germline (reference sequence). The CDR3 totals 15 residues. The CDR3 sequence is CASSLWSGAATEAFF. Written as DNA, the CDR3 is TGTGCCAGCAGTTTATGGTCAGGGGCGGCCACTGAAGCTTTCTTT.

The rearrangement uses TRBV28 and TRBJ2-3, with TRBD2 matching over 7 bases. The length of the CDR3 is 17 residues. Germline V gives CDR1 MDHEN, CDR2 SYDVKM. After removal of 1 base from V and 0 bases from J, the junction contained 7 bases not matched to a gene. CDR3 in DNA: TGTGCCAGCAGTTTATTAGCGGGCGAAAGTAGCACAGATACGCAGTATTTT. This sequence encodes CASSLLAGESSTDTQYF. The entire variable domain, with the rest obtained from reference TRBV28 and TRBJ2-3, is as follows: DVKVTQSSRYLVKRTGEKVFLECVQDMDHENMFWYRQDPGLGLRLIYFSYDVKMKEKGDIPEGYSVSREKKERFSLILESASTNQTSMYLCASSLLAGESSTDTQYFGPGTRLTVL.

The chain uses TRBV6-1 and TRBJ1-2; D gene ambiguous. This CDR3 spans 13 amino acids. CDR1 MNHNS and CDR2 SASEGT come from the germline V gene. V was shortened by 9 bases and J by 8 bases, with 19 bases between the two germline ends. This CDR3 is CASAAFGFQGYTF. CDR3 in DNA: TGTGCCAGTGCGGCATTCGGTTTCCAGGGCTACACCTTC.

The chain has TRBV5-1 and TRBJ2-7, with D possibly TRBD2 on 5 matching bases. This CDR3 region has 13 residues. Germline loops: CDR1 SGHRS, CDR2 YFSETQ. V shed 4 bases and J shed 2 bases, with 10 bases lying between them. Here the CDR3 reads CASSQRSPYEQYF. CDR3 in DNA: TGCGCCAGCAGCCAGCGGAGTCCCTACGAGCAGTACTTC.

The CDR3 coding sequence is TGTGCCAGCAGTTCCGGGACTAGCCTCCACGAGCAGTACTTC. This codes for CASSSGTSLHEQYF. The chain has TRBV28 and TRBJ2-7; 9 nucleotides match TRBD2. CDR3 length: 14 residues. V lost 4 bases, J lost 5 bases, and 6 bases stayed unmatched. Germline assignment: CDR1 MDHEN and CDR2 SYDVKM.

This chain connects TRBV27 to TRBJ2-7; 13 bases are shared with TRBD2. Germline V gene sequence: CDR1 MNHEY, CDR2 SMNVEV (reference sequence). The CDR3 is 15 residues long. The V segment lost 7 bases and the J segment 5 bases; nucleotides outside the gene matches: 8. CDR3 nucleotides: TGTGCCAGCACCTACTCAGGACTAGCGGGGGACGAGCAGTACTTC. Translating gives CASTYSGLAGDEQYF.

The table lists this clone with a few counts. The chain links TRBV4-2 to TRBJ2-6; D might be TRBD1 (6 bases). This CDR3 region has 15 residues. V was cut by 0 bases and J by 4 bases, with 7 bases left in between. In germline, CDR1 is LGHNA, CDR2 YNFKEQ. The CDR3 DNA reads TGTGCCAGCAGCCAAGAAACAGGGGGGGCCAACGTCCTGACTTTC. It codes for CASSQETGGANVLTF.

The chain carries TRBV27 and TRBJ1-4; D gene uncertain. The V end lost 0 bases, the J end lost 0 bases, and 8 bases lay between the germline ends. Per germline, CDR1 MNHEY and CDR2 SMNVEV (reference sequence). CDR3 size: 16 residues. CDR3 loop: CASSLSPSATNEKLFF. CDR3 coding DNA: TGTGCCAGCAGTTTATCGCCCTCGGCAACTAATGAAAAACTGTTTTTT.

The genes are TRBV6-6 and TRBJ2-5; a possible D gene is TRBD2 (6 bases). V lost 8 bases, J lost 1 base, and 14 bases lay in between. This CDR3 is 14 amino acids long. The germline V gene encodes CDR1 MNHNY and CDR2 SVGAGI (reference sequence). CDR3 region: CASLDAAGQETQYF. The CDR3 bases are TGTGCCAGCTTGGACGCAGCGGGCCAAGAGACCCAGTACTTC.

This chain joins TRBV11-2 and TRBJ1-1; D not certain. CDR3 length equals 13 residues. V was shortened by 5 bases and J by 4 bases, with 11 bases between the two germline ends. The V gene's germline CDR1 is SGHAT and CDR2 FQNNGV. The CDR3 nucleotides read TGTGCCAGCAGCCCCACAAGTCCCACTGAAGCTTTCTTT. As protein: CASSPTSPTEAFF.

The chain couples TRBV28 to TRBJ1-1; D call uncertain. Germline values: CDR1 MDHEN, CDR2 SYDVKM. The CDR3 consists of 12 residues. The V and J ends lost 1 base and 8 bases respectively, with 8 bases between them. The CDR3 sequence is CASSLLRAEAFF. For the CDR3, the DNA is TGTGCCAGCAGTTTATTAAGAGCCGAAGCTTTCTTT.